A single sample is the source of the 22 T cell receptor beta chains below, sequenced in a study of shared T cell receptors in the human thymus. Clones were read by immunoSEQ multiplex PCR, and TCRdb kept only the in-frame ones, dropping some. The table includes some 700,000 clones, over 75% detected once. These data were also reused for a study on human thymus T cells.

The sequenced sample consisted of thymocytes. The receptors were sampled from a boy younger than two with a congenital heart defect.

The rearrangement uses TRBV5-1 and TRBJ2-5; 9 bases align to TRBD1. Germline values: CDR1 SGHRS, CDR2 YFSETQ. The CDR3 sequence is 17 residues long. V lost 4 bases and J lost 4; bases outside the gene matches: 14. The CDR3, as DNA: TGCGCCAGCAGCCCCCCACTTACAGGGGGCGCCACAGAGACCCAGTACTTC. The encoded protein is CASSPPLTGGATETQYF.

V is TRBV4-3 and J is TRBJ2-1; 10 bases align to TRBD1. This CDR3 comprises 15 residues. Germline trimming cut 1 base from V and 10 bases from J; bases unmatched to any gene: 7. CDR1 is LGHNA, CDR2 YSLEER, per germline. The chain's CDR3 is CASSQGQGAVMEQFF. The CDR3 DNA sequence: TGCGCCAGCAGCCAAGGACAGGGGGCGGTTATGGAGCAGTTCTTC.

V is TRBV27 and J is TRBJ2-1, with TRBD2 matching over 8 bases. The CDR3 loop spans 13 amino acids. Looked up from germline, CDR1 is MNHEY and CDR2 is SMNVEV (reference sequence). The junction had 1 base not matched to a gene; V was cut back by 8 bases and J by 1 base. CDR3 region: CASQRESYNEQFF. The DNA of the CDR3 is TGTGCCAGCCAGCGGGAGTCCTACAATGAGCAGTTCTTC.

The chain carries TRBV2 and TRBJ1-2; no reliable D call. The CDR3 is 13 amino acids. V was pared by 8 bases and J by 7 bases, with 17 bases between. Germline V CDR1 and CDR2: SNHLY, FYNNEI. This CDR3 reads CASFEGPGVGYTF. CDR3 DNA sequence: TGTGCCAGCTTCGAGGGCCCCGGGGTTGGCTACACCTTC.

This chain joins TRBV13 and TRBJ2-1; D is unresolved. The CDR3 loop spans 14 amino acids. V lost 4 bases, J lost 7 bases, and 14 bases lay in between. The germline gives CDR1 PRHDT, CDR2 FYEKMQ (reference sequence). CDR3 residues: CASSSPTGGNEQFF. Here the CDR3 DNA reads TGTGCCAGCAGCTCCCCAACGGGTGGAAATGAGCAGTTCTTC.

The chain combines TRBV4-3 with TRBJ2-2; no firm D call. The germline V and J ends were trimmed by 2 bases and 8 bases, with 30 bases remaining between them. This CDR3 comprises 20 residues. Germline loops: CDR1 LGHNA, CDR2 YSLEER. This CDR3 is CASSQKSSQVPRSGAGELFF. In DNA, the CDR3 is TGCGCCAGCAGCCAAAAATCGAGCCAAGTGCCCAGAAGTGGAGCGGGGGAGCTGTTTTTT.

The rearrangement links TRBV13 to TRBJ2-7; 7 bases line up with TRBD1. CDR1 PRHDT and CDR2 FYEKMQ come from the germline V gene (reference sequence). This CDR3 contains 16 residues. The V segment lost 5 bases and the J segment 0 bases; nucleotides outside the gene matches: 10. The CDR3 bases are TGTGCCAGCAGCCTGCTTCCGGGACAGAGCTCCTACGAGCAGTACTTC. This gives the protein CASSLLPGQSSYEQYF.

J is TRBJ2-6 and V is TRBV12-5; 8 nucleotides line up with TRBD2. Trimming removed 1 base from V and 0 bases from J; junction bases left unmatched: 8. Germline values: CDR1 LGHNT, CDR2 FRNRAP. The CDR3 runs to 19 residues. The CDR3 coding sequence is TGTGCTAGTGGTTTGGCCCCCGGGGGGGGAACCTCTGGGGCCAACGTCCTGACTTTC. Translating gives CASGLAPGGGTSGANVLTF.

The V call is TRBV27, the J call TRBJ2-7; TRBD2 aligns across 11 bases. The junction had 8 bases not matched to a gene; V was cut back by 4 bases and J by 3 bases. The length of the CDR3 is 16 residues. Germline V gives CDR1 MNHEY, CDR2 SMNVEV (reference sequence). CDR3 sequence: CASSSRGTSGLYEQYF. The CDR3 nucleotides read TGTGCCAGCAGTTCTCGAGGGACTAGCGGCCTCTACGAGCAGTACTTC.

V is TRBV5-8 and J is TRBJ1-5, with D hard to call. The germline V gene encodes CDR1 SGHTS and CDR2 YDEGEE. This CDR3 has 15 amino acids. Between the trimmed V and J ends, which lost 0 bases and 5 bases, there was a span of 12 bases. CDR3 bases: TGTGCCAGCAGCTTGGACAGCCCCACGGATCAGCCCCAGCATTTT. Encoded protein: CASSLDSPTDQPQHF.

The rearrangement joins TRBV6-1 to TRBJ2-5; a possible D gene is TRBD1 (6 bases). The germline CDR1 and CDR2 sequences are MNHNS and SASEGT. Trimming shortened V by 6 bases and J by 3 bases, and 8 bases separated the two germline ends. CDR3 length equals 12 residues. Written as DNA, the CDR3 is TGTGCCAGCAGCAACAGGGAAGAGACCCAGTACTTC. It yields the protein CASSNREETQYF.

This chain joins TRBV7-2 and TRBJ2-2; D is ambiguous. The germline V gene has CDR1 SGHTA and CDR2 FQGNSA. V was trimmed by 5 bases and J by 6 bases, leaving 13 bases between them. The CDR3 contains 14 residues. In nucleotides, the CDR3 is TGTGCCAGCAGCCCACAACGTCTAGCCGGGGAGCTGTTTTTT. Amino acid sequence: CASSPQRLAGELFF.

The chain uses TRBV27 and TRBJ2-3, with 7 bases lining up with TRBD2. Losses at the gene ends were 4 bases for V and 0 bases for J; bases not matched to a gene: 7. This CDR3 spans 16 amino acids. In germline, CDR1 is MNHEY, CDR2 SMNVEV (reference sequence). CDR3 in DNA: TGTGCCAGCAGTTCCGTAGCGGGTCATAGCACAGATACGCAGTATTTT. Its protein product is CASSSVAGHSTDTQYF.

The chain recombines TRBV19 with TRBJ1-2; a possible D gene is TRBD1 (6 bases). This CDR3 comprises 18 residues. Between the trimmed V and J ends, which lost 0 bases and 0 bases, there was a span of 17 bases. Germline CDR1 reads LNHDA; CDR2 reads SQIVND (reference sequence). This chain's CDR3 is CASSIDGGRTRANYGYTF. DNA of the CDR3: TGTGCCAGTAGTATAGATGGGGGCAGGACGAGGGCTAACTATGGCTACACCTTC. The whole variable domain, filled in from reference TRBV19 and TRBJ1-2, reads DGGITQSPKYLFRKEGQNVTLSCEQNLNHDAMYWYRQDPGQGLRLIYYSQIVNDFQKGDIAEGYSVSREKKESFPLTVTSAQKNPTAFYLCASSIDGGRTRANYGYTFGSGTRLTVV.

The J gene is TRBJ2-5, the V gene TRBV7-8, with TRBD1 matching 12 bases. The CDR3 extends over 18 amino acids. Germline trimming cut 1 base from V and 5 bases from J; bases unmatched to any gene: 11. Germline values: CDR1 SGHVS, CDR2 FQNEAQ. The CDR3 here is CASSLGPGGQGARETQYF. CDR3 sequence (DNA): TGTGCCAGCAGCTTAGGCCCAGGGGGACAGGGGGCGCGGGAGACCCAGTACTTC. Full variable domain (missing parts from reference TRBV7-8 and TRBJ2-5): GAGVSQSPRYKVAKRGQDVALRCDPISGHVSLFWYQQALGQGPEFLTYFQNEAQLDKSGLPSDRFFAERPEGSVSTLKIQRTQQEDSAVYLCASSLGPGGQGARETQYFGPGTRLLVL.

This rearrangement joins TRBV2 to TRBJ1-4; D unclear. The V and J ends lost 8 bases and 0 bases respectively, with 7 bases between them. The CDR3 covers 13 residues. In germline, CDR1 is SNHLY, CDR2 FYNNEI. The CDR3 nucleotides read TGTGCCAGCTTCACTGCAACTAATGAAAAACTGTTTTTT. Amino acid sequence: CASFTATNEKLFF. The full variable domain, completed using reference TRBV2 and TRBJ1-4, is EPEVTQTPSHQVTQMGQEVILRCVPISNHLYFYWYRQILGQKVEFLVSFYNNEISEKSEIFDDQFSVERPDGSNFTLKIRSTKLEDSAMYFCASFTATNEKLFFGSGTQLSVL.

This chain joins TRBV4-2 and TRBJ2-1, with 10 bases lining up with TRBD2. The germline CDR1 and CDR2 sequences are LGHNA and YNFKEQ. The V gene end was trimmed by 1 base and the J gene end by 8 bases; junction bases not matched to a gene: 5. The CDR3 loop spans 15 amino acids. CDR3 coding DNA: TGTGCCAGCAGCCAAGGTAGCGGGAGGTCCCATGAGCAGTTCTTC. Translating gives CASSQGSGRSHEQFF.

The CDR3 nucleotides are TGTGCCAGCAGTTTACGTTCCACAATGGGTCTAGACTTGGACGGGGAGCTGTTTTTT. Residues: CASSLRSTMGLDLDGELFF. The chain uses TRBV28 and TRBJ2-2, with no clear D. This CDR3 comprises 19 residues. V dropped 2 bases and J dropped 7 bases, with 26 bases sitting between them. The germline V gene has CDR1 MDHEN and CDR2 SYDVKM.

The chain recombines TRBV27 with TRBJ2-7; 14 positions match TRBD2. The CDR3 is 22 amino acids. Germline trimming cut 6 bases from V and 2 bases from J; bases unmatched to any gene: 24. CDR1 is MNHEY and CDR2 is SMNVEV in the germline V gene (reference sequence). CDR3 nucleotide sequence: TGTGCCAGCAGGAGATTAGCACCTCCCCCGGGACTAGCGGGAGTAAATCCCTACGAGCAGTACTTC. As protein: CASRRLAPPPGLAGVNPYEQYF.

The chain is built from TRBV2 and TRBJ1-1; D is perhaps TRBD1 (5 bases). V was trimmed by 4 bases and J by 10 bases, leaving 19 bases between them. The CDR3 has 14 residues. Germline V lookup: CDR1 SNHLY, CDR2 FYNNEI. Here the CDR3 DNA reads TGTGCCAGCAGTGTTAGTGTCAGCTCGGGGGGAGCTTTCTTT. This translates into CASSVSVSSGGAFF.

This rearrangement joins TRBV6-6 to TRBJ2-1; D gene uncertain. Germline CDR1 and CDR2: MNHNY and SVGAGI (reference sequence). V was clipped by 0 bases and J by 9 bases, with 9 bases between them. This CDR3 has 13 residues. In nucleotides, the CDR3 is TGTGCCAGCAGTTACTCGAGTGGCGGTGAGCAGTTCTTC. Translated: CASSYSSGGEQFF.

V usage is TRBV28 and J usage is TRBJ2-7; D remains unclear. This CDR3 contains 15 residues. Germline V gives CDR1 MDHEN, CDR2 SYDVKM. The V gene lost 3 bases and the J gene lost 2 bases, with 14 bases spanning the gap. The CDR3 loop is CASSFILERPYEQYF. The CDR3, as DNA: TGTGCCAGCAGTTTTATTCTGGAGAGACCCTACGAGCAGTACTTC.